These 23 T cell receptor beta chains were sequenced from one sample in a study of cytomegalovirus exposure and HLA in healthy donors. Measured with immunoSEQ multiplex PCR; TCRdb has only the in-frame clones, and not every one. The sample records 55,000 to 75,000 clones, around 96% being singletons. The sequencing input was PBMCs. The receptors originated from a woman aged 18-29 years in good health and CMV-seronegative.

V is TRBV19 and J is TRBJ2-2, with D maybe TRBD2 (5 bases). The germline V gene has CDR1 LNHDA and CDR2 SQIVND (reference sequence). Trimming removed 1 base from V and 2 bases from J, with 11 bases in between. CDR3 size: 16 residues. The CDR3 spells CASSIVGRLNTGELFF. DNA of the CDR3: TGTGCCAGTAGTATAGTGGGCAGACTAAACACCGGGGAGCTGTTTTTT.

The chain uses TRBV5-1 and TRBJ1-2; 9 positions match TRBD1. V was clipped by 4 bases and J by 8 bases; unmatched bases: 6. The CDR3 contains 13 residues. The germline V gene has CDR1 SGHRS and CDR2 YFSETQ. The CDR3 DNA is TGCGCCAGCAGCCTGGACAGGGGTGGGGGCTACACCTTC. Protein: CASSLDRGGGYTF. Based on the CDR3 plus reference TRBV5-1 and TRBJ1-2, the full variable domain is KAGVTQTPRYLIKTRGQQVTLSCSPISGHRSVSWYQQTPGQGLQFLFEYFSETQRNKGNFPGRFSGRQFSNSRSEMNVSTLELGDSALYLCASSLDRGGGYTFGSGTRLTVV.

The V gene is TRBV6-5, the J gene TRBJ2-1; D possibly corresponds to TRBD2 (5 bases). Trimming stripped 6 bases from V and 8 bases from J, with 14 bases between. This CDR3 spans 13 amino acids. CDR1 and CDR2 from the germline V gene are MNHEY and SVGAGI. The CDR3: CASRQRFGDEQFF. The CDR3 coding sequence is TGTGCCAGCAGGCAGCGGTTTGGGGATGAGCAGTTCTTC.

This clone was seen once. V is TRBV28 and J is TRBJ1-2, with TRBD1 matching over 7 bases. The CDR3 covers 18 residues. V gave up 6 bases and J gave up 8 bases; unmatched junction bases: 24. Germline values: CDR1 MDHEN, CDR2 SYDVKM. CDR3 bases: TGTGCCAGCAGCCTCCCCCTTGGCCGACAGGGTGGGTTGACGGGCTACACCTTC. Translated, it gives CASSLPLGRQGGLTGYTF.

V is TRBV13 and J is TRBJ2-7, with a tentative D call TRBD2 (6 bases). Germline CDR1 reads PRHDT; CDR2 reads FYEKMQ (reference sequence). The CDR3 is 13 amino acids. The ends were cut back, 0 bases at V and 10 bases at J, with 13 bases in the middle. Here the CDR3 DNA reads TGTGCCAGCAGCTTAGGTGCGCCGCGGGGACAGTACTTC. This sequence encodes CASSLGAPRGQYF.

The rearrangement links TRBV28 to TRBJ1-4; 8 bases match TRBD1. V gave up 7 bases and J gave up 7 bases; unmatched junction bases: 2. The germline V gene encodes CDR1 MDHEN and CDR2 SYDVKM. The CDR3 is 12 residues long. CDR3 amino acids: CASTGGGEKLFF. The CDR3 nucleotides read TGTGCCAGCACAGGGGGCGGTGAAAAACTGTTTTTT. Filled out from reference TRBV28 and TRBJ1-4, the complete variable domain reads DVKVTQSSRYLVKRTGEKVFLECVQDMDHENMFWYRQDPGLGLRLIYFSYDVKMKEKGDIPEGYSVSREKKERFSLILESASTNQTSMYLCASTGGGEKLFFGSGTQLSVL.

The V and J genes are TRBV6-8 and TRBJ1-2, with TRBD1 identical over 9 bases. The ends lost 6 bases at V and 1 base at J; junction bases unmatched: 3. CDR1 MNHGY and CDR2 SAAAGT come from the germline V gene. The CDR3 covers 14 residues. Here the CDR3 reads CASRGGQGNYGYTF. CDR3 coding DNA: TGTGCCAGCAGAGGGGGACAGGGTAACTATGGCTACACCTTC.

V gene TRBV6-5 combines with J gene TRBJ2-2; 7 nucleotides align to TRBD1. The length of the CDR3 is 13 residues. V gave up 7 bases and J gave up 3 bases; unmatched junction bases: 2. Looked up from germline, CDR1 is MNHEY and CDR2 is SVGAGI. In DNA, the CDR3 is TGTGCCAGCAACCAGGGGGACACCGGGGAGCTGTTTTTT. This gives the protein CASNQGDTGELFF.

The chain combines TRBV7-5 with TRBJ1-2. TRBV7-5 is assigned pseudogene status. This CDR3 is built from 13 residues. The CDR3 spells CARGRRGSYGYTF. The DNA for the CDR3 is TGTGCCAGAGGGCGGAGAGGGTCCTATGGCTACACCTTC.

The chain employs TRBV15 and TRBJ1-4, with a possible D match to TRBD1 (6 bases). CDR1 and CDR2 (germline): LNHNV, YYDKDF (reference sequence). The CDR3 has 14 amino acids. V was pared by 1 base and J by 3 bases, with 6 bases between. CDR3 sequence: CATSRGQANEKLFF. For the CDR3, the DNA is TGTGCCACCAGCAGAGGACAGGCTAATGAAAAACTGTTTTTT.

CDR3 nucleotides: TGTGCCAGCAGCTTAGGGACTAGCGGGAGTATTGGTACGCAGTATTTT. It yields the protein CASSLGTSGSIGTQYF. The V gene is TRBV7-9, the J gene TRBJ2-3; 13 nucleotides line up with TRBD2. J lost 8 bases, V lost 1 base, and 6 bases had no gene match. Germline CDR1 SEHNR, CDR2 FQNEAQ (reference sequence). The CDR3 has 16 residues.

The J gene is TRBJ2-1, the V gene TRBV7-9; D gene ambiguous. CDR3 length: 11 amino acids. Germline V gene sequence: CDR1 SEHNR, CDR2 FQNEAQ (reference sequence). The ends were cut back, 5 bases at V and 6 bases at J, with 5 bases in the middle. CDR3 DNA sequence: TGTGCCAGCAGCCCCGGCAATGAGCAGTTCTTC. It translates to CASSPGNEQFF.

The chain uses TRBV7-8 and TRBJ2-7; 8 nucleotides align to TRBD2. The V segment lost 2 bases and the J segment 5 bases; nucleotides outside the gene matches: 5. In germline, CDR1 is SGHVS, CDR2 FQNEAQ. This CDR3 is 14 amino acids long. CDR3: CASSLPGGPDEQYF. CDR3 nucleotide sequence: TGTGCCAGCAGCTTACCGGGAGGGCCTGACGAGCAGTACTTC.

The chain is built from TRBV10-2 and TRBJ1-2; 9 bases fit TRBD1. This CDR3 comprises 16 residues. V dropped 8 bases and J dropped 4; count of bases not matched to a gene: 14. The V gene's germline CDR1 is WSHSY and CDR2 SAAADI. The CDR3 loop reads CASRTQGTGRAYGYTF. CDR3 bases: TGCGCCAGCCGTACCCAGGGGACAGGGCGAGCCTATGGCTACACCTTC.

The genes are TRBV10-3 and TRBJ2-2; TRBD1 matches 7 bases. The CDR3 extends over 16 amino acids. With 3 bases clipped from V and 5 bases from J, the junction kept 9 bases outside the gene matches. Germline V gene lookup returns CDR1 ENHRY and CDR2 SYGVKD. The CDR3 here is CAISDPDRVGTGELFF. For the CDR3, the DNA is TGTGCCATCAGTGACCCCGACAGGGTTGGAACCGGGGAGCTGTTTTTT.

With respect to this clone: One junction end does not reproduce the germline sequence, and a read error may be involved. The V gene is TRBV20-1, the J gene TRBJ2-7; 9 bases fit TRBD1. The CDR3 extends over 10 amino acids. CDR1 is DFQATT, CDR2 SNEGSKA, per germline (reference sequence). CDR3 coding DNA: TGCAGTGCCCCGGGACAGGGAAAAAATTTC. It is translated as CSAPGQGKNF.

The J gene is TRBJ2-1, the V gene TRBV9, with 15 bases matching TRBD2. V shed 0 bases, J shed 5 bases, and the junction held 15 bases outside the gene matches. Per the germline V gene, CDR1 is SGDLS and CDR2 is YYNGEE. The CDR3 is 21 amino acids. CDR3 DNA: TGTGCCAGCAGCGTAGTACCCAGCGGACTAGCGGGAGGGGTTAGCGACAATGAGCAGTTCTTC. Amino acid sequence: CASSVVPSGLAGGVSDNEQFF.

J is TRBJ1-1 and V is TRBV19; 7 nucleotides match TRBD1. Germline V gives CDR1 LNHDA, CDR2 SQIVND (reference sequence). V lost 9 bases to trimming and J lost 5 bases; unmatched junction nucleotides: 6. CDR3 length: 12 amino acids. CDR3 region: CASQGERTEAFF. CDR3 DNA: TGTGCCAGCCAGGGGGAACGGACTGAAGCTTTCTTT.

The rearrangement joins TRBV18 to TRBJ1-5; 10 positions match TRBD1. This CDR3 is built from 15 residues. Germline values: CDR1 KGHSH, CDR2 LQKENI. Trimming at V came to 2 bases and at J to 2 bases, leaving 0 bases not matched to a gene. The CDR3 nucleotides are TGTGCCAGCTCACCAGGGACAGGGGGCAATCAGCCCCAGCATTTT. Its translation: CASSPGTGGNQPQHF.

The chain is built from TRBV6-4 and TRBJ1-1; D gene ambiguous. V gave up 4 bases and J gave up 2 bases, with 8 bases separating them. Germline-derived CDR1 and CDR2 are MRHNA and SNTAGT. The CDR3 is 13 residues long. The CDR3 DNA reads TGTGCCAGCAGTGCCTCAGCAAACACTGAAGCTTTCTTT. Residues: CASSASANTEAFF.

The chain uses TRBV13 and TRBJ2-5, with D uncertain. The CDR3 covers 15 residues. The germline CDR1 and CDR2 sequences are PRHDT and FYEKMQ (reference sequence). The V end was cut by 0 bases, the J end by 1 base, with 9 bases between. CDR3 in amino acids: CASSLGVYLQETQYF. CDR3 DNA sequence: TGTGCCAGCAGCTTAGGCGTCTACCTCCAAGAGACCCAGTACTTC.

J is TRBJ2-7 and V is TRBV5-1; 8 bases line up with TRBD2. The CDR3 length is 15 residues. The V segment lost 6 bases and the J segment 4 bases; nucleotides outside the gene matches: 12. The germline CDR1 and CDR2 sequences are SGHRS and YFSETQ. The CDR3 sequence is CASTSGPGGFYEQYF. CDR3 sequence (DNA): TGCGCCAGCACCTCCGGGCCGGGAGGGTTTTACGAGCAGTACTTC.

The CDR3 loop reads CASSLVGGSGEQYF. CDR3 DNA: TGTGCCAGCAGCTTAGTTGGGGGGTCGGGCGAGCAGTACTTC. The V and J genes are TRBV13 and TRBJ2-7, with a possible D match to TRBD2 (6 bases). CDR1 and CDR2 (germline): PRHDT, FYEKMQ (reference sequence). V lost 1 base and J lost 6, with 13 bases in between. The CDR3 runs 14 residues.